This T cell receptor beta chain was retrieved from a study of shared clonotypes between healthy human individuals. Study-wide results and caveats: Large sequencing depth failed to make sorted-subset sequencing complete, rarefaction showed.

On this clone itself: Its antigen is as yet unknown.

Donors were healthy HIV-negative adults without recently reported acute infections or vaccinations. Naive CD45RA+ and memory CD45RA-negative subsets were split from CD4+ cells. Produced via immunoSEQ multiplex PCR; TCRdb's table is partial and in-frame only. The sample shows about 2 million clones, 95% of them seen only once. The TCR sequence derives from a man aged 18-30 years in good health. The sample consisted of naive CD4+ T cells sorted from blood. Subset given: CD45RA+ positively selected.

As DNA, the CDR3 is TGTGCCAGCAGCTTAATGGGCAGGGGTTTGAACACTGAAGCTTTCTTT. Residues: CASSLMGRGLNTEAFF. The chain employs TRBV7-2 and TRBJ1-1; a weak D match, TRBD1 (6 bases). The CDR3 has 16 residues. Looked up from germline, CDR1 is SGHTA and CDR2 is FQGNSA. The ends were cut back, 2 bases at V and 0 bases at J, with 13 bases in the middle. The whole variable domain, remainder taken from reference TRBV7-2 and TRBJ1-1, is GAGVSQSPSNKVTEKGKDVELRCDPISGHTALYWYRQSLGQGLEFLIYFQGNSAPDKSGLPSDRFSAERTGGSVSTLTIQRTQQEDSAVYLCASSLMGRGLNTEAFFGQGTRLTVV.